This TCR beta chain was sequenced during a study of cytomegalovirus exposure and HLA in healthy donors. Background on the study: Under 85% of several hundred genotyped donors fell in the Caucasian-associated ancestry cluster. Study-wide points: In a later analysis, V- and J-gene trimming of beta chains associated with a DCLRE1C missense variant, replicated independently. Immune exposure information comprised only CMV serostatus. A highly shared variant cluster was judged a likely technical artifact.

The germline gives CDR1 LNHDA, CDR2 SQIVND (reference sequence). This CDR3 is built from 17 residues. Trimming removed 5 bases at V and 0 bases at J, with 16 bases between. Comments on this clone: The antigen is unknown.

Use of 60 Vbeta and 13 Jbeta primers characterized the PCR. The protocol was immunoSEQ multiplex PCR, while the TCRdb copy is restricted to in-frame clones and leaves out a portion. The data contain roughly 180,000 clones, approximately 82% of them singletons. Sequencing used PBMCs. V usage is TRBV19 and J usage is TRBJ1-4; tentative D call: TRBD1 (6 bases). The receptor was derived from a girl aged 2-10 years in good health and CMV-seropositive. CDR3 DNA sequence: TGTGCCAGTAGTGTACCGGGACACATAGCAACTAATGAAAAACTGTTTTTT. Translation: CASSVPGHIATNEKLFF.